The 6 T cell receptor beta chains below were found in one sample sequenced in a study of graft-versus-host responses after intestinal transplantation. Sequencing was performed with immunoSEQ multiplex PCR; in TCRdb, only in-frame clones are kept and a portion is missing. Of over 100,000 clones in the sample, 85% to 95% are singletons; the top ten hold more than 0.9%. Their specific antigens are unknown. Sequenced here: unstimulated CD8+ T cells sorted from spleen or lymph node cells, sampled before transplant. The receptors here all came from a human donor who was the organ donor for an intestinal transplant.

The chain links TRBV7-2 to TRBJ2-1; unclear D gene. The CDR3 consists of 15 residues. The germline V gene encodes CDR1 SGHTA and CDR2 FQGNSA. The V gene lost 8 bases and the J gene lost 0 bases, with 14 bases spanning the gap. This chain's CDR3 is CASAKDSYSYNEQFF. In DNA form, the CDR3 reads TGTGCCAGCGCGAAAGACTCCTACTCCTACAATGAGCAGTTCTTC.

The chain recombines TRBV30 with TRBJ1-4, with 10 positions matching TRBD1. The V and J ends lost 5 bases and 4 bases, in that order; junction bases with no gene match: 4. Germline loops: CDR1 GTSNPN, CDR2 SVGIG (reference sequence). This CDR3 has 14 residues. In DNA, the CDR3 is TGTGCCTGGGCGACAGGGGGCATTAATGAAAAACTGTTTTTT. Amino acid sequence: CAWATGGINEKLFF.

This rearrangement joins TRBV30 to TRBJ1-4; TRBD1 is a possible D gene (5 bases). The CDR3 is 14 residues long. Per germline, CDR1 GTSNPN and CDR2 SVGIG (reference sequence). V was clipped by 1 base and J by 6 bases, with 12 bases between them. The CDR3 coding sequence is TGTGCCTGGAGTGGTGGGGCGGGTGATGAAAAACTGTTTTTT. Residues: CAWSGGAGDEKLFF.

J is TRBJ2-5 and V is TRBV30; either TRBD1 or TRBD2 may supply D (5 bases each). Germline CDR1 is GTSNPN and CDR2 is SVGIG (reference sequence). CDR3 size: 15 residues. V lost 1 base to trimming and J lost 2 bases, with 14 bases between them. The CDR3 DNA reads TGTGCCTGGAGTGCGGGGACGAGCTTTCAAGAGACCCAGTACTTC. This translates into CAWSAGTSFQETQYF.

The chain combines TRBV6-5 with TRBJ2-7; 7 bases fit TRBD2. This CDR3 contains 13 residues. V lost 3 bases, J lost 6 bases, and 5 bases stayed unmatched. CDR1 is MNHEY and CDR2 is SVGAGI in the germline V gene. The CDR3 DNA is TGTGCCAGCAGTTATTATACGGGAGGCGAGCAGTACTTC. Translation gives CASSYYTGGEQYF.

Here the CDR3 reads CASRVSSQGVEFLREKLFF. In DNA form, the CDR3 reads TGTGCCAGCCGAGTCTCTTCACAGGGAGTGGAATTTCTGCGTGAAAAACTGTTTTTT. This chain connects TRBV21-1 to TRBJ1-4; the D call of TRBD1 is as the table states it, not checked on the DNA. TRBV21-1 is a known pseudogene. This CDR3 is built from 19 residues.